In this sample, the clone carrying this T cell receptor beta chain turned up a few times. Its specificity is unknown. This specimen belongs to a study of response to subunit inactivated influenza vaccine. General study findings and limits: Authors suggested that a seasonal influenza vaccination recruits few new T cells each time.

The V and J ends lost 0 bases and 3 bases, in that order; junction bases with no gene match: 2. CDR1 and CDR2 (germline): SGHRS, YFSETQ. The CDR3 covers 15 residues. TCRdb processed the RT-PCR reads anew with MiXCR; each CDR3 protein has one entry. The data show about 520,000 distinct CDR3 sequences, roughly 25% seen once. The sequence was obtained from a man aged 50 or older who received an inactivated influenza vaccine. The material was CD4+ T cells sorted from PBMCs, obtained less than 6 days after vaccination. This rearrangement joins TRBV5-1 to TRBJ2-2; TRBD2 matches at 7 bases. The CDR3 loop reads CASSLALADTGELFF. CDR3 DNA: TGCGCCAGCAGCTTGGCTCTAGCGGACACCGGGGAGCTGTTTTTT. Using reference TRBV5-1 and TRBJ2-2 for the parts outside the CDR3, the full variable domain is KAGVTQTPRYLIKTRGQQVTLSCSPISGHRSVSWYQQTPGQGLQFLFEYFSETQRNKGNFPGRFSGRQFSNSRSEMNVSTLELGDSALYLCASSLALADTGELFFGEGSRLTVL.